These 20 T cell receptor beta chains were sequenced from one sample in a study of CD8+CD57+ T cells in acquired aplastic anemia. All patients picked for sequencing had shown, by flow cytometry, an expansion of CD8+CD57+ cells. Genomic DNA was employed as the template in profiling TCR beta VDJ and CDR3. From the reads, TCRdb called clonotypes with MiXCR, one entry per CDR3 protein. Here the sample spans a few hundred thousand distinct CDR3 sequences, roughly 53% being singletons. The sample comprised sorted CD4+, CD8+, or CD8+CD57+ T cells (not recorded which) from PBMCs. Source of these receptors: a human donor with aplastic anemia.

This chain joins TRBV9 and TRBJ2-3, with D unresolved. This CDR3 comprises 17 residues. The V end was cut by 0 bases, the J end by 2 bases, with 16 bases between. Germline V gives CDR1 SGDLS, CDR2 YYNGEE. The CDR3 here is CASSVENFFPFTDTQYF. CDR3 in DNA: TGTGCCAGCAGCGTAGAGAACTTTTTCCCCTTCACAGATACGCAGTATTTT.

This rearrangement joins TRBV7-2 to TRBJ2-7, with no clear D. This CDR3 comprises 14 residues. Deletions cut 3 bases from V and 5 bases from J, with 14 bases between. Germline assignment: CDR1 SGHTA and CDR2 FQGNSA. The CDR3: CASSFLEAAHEQYF. DNA of the CDR3: TGTGCCAGCAGCTTTTTAGAAGCTGCCCACGAGCAGTACTTC.

The chain couples TRBV7-2 to TRBJ2-5; 10 nucleotides align to TRBD1. CDR3 size: 14 residues. Germline loops: CDR1 SGHTA, CDR2 FQGNSA. Trimming took 5 bases from V and 3 from J; bases not matched to a gene: 3. The CDR3 DNA reads as TGTGCCAGCAGCCCAGGGACAGGGGAAGAGACCCAGTACTTC. Translating gives CASSPGTGEETQYF.

The J gene is TRBJ1-2, the V gene TRBV28; D gene unclear. In germline, CDR1 is MDHEN, CDR2 SYDVKM. Trimming removed 5 bases from V and 5 bases from J, with 9 bases in between. This CDR3 has 12 amino acids. The CDR3 region has the DNA TGTGCCAGCAGTACCAGGTCGTATGGCTACACCTTC. This codes for CASSTRSYGYTF.

The chain carries TRBV9 and TRBJ2-3; the match to TRBD2 covers 12 bases. Trimming cost V 4 bases and J 5 bases; bases outside gene matches: 14. Germline assignment: CDR1 SGDLS and CDR2 YYNGEE. There are 18 residues in the CDR3. The CDR3 sequence is CASSPVASGGAMVDTQYF. CDR3 coding DNA: TGTGCCAGCAGCCCCGTAGCTAGCGGGGGGGCCATGGTAGATACGCAGTATTTT.

The chain links TRBV29-1 to TRBJ1-2, with D uncertain. There are 12 residues in the CDR3. Per germline, CDR1 SQVTM and CDR2 ANQGSEA. V was clipped by 7 bases and J by 3 bases, with 12 bases between them. Written as DNA, the CDR3 is TGCAGCGCTGGAGATGCTTACTATGGCTACACCTTC. It is translated as CSAGDAYYGYTF.

At least ten counts were recorded for this clonotype. The rearrangement uses TRBV7-6 and TRBJ2-7; D is undetermined. The CDR3 extends over 13 amino acids. CDR1 is SGHVS and CDR2 is FNYEAQ in the germline V gene. V lost 2 bases, J lost 5 bases, and 10 bases lay in between. The CDR3 region is CASSLSGGNEQYF. The DNA for the CDR3 is TGTGCCAGCAGCTTATCTGGTGGAAACGAGCAGTACTTC.

The genes are TRBV9 and TRBJ2-3, with 9 bases matching TRBD1. V shed 4 bases and J 2 bases; nucleotides not matched to a gene: 5. CDR1 SGDLS and CDR2 YYNGEE come from the germline V gene. The CDR3 covers 15 residues. The CDR3 region has the DNA TGTGCCAGCAGCTTGCGACAGGGGGACACAGATACGCAGTATTTT. Its protein is CASSLRQGDTDTQYF.

This clonotype was counted at least ten times. The chain is built from TRBV9 and TRBJ1-6; D gene unclear. Germline V CDR1 and CDR2: SGDLS, YYNGEE. The CDR3 consists of 13 residues. Trimming left V 6 bases short and J 8 bases short, with 12 bases between. Here the CDR3 DNA reads TGTGCCAGCACCCTAGGTGCGGATTCACCCCTCCACTTT. Its translation is CASTLGADSPLHF. The entire variable domain, with the rest obtained from reference TRBV9 and TRBJ1-6, is as follows: DSGVTQTPKHLITATGQRVTLRCSPRSGDLSVYWYQQSLDQGLQFLIQYYNGEERAKGNILERFSAQQFPDLHSELNLSSLELGDSALYFCASTLGADSPLHFGNGTRLTVT.

This clonotype was detected a few times. The chain joins TRBV12-5 to TRBJ2-3; D is ambiguous. CDR1 is LGHNT and CDR2 is FRNRAP in the germline V gene. The CDR3 covers 17 residues. V was pared by 0 bases and J by 4 bases, with 17 bases between. The CDR3 protein is CASGLVIGSQVPDTQYF. CDR3 in DNA: TGTGCTAGTGGTTTGGTAATAGGTAGTCAGGTTCCAGATACGCAGTATTTT.

This clonotype was observed at least ten times. The chain employs TRBV7-9 and TRBJ2-1; 11 bases line up with TRBD1. CDR3 length: 15 residues. Germline V gene sequence: CDR1 SEHNR, CDR2 FQNEAQ (reference sequence). V lost 2 bases, J lost 6 bases, and 3 bases stayed unmatched. The DNA of the CDR3 is TGTGCCAGCAGCTTATATGGGACAGGGGGCAATGAGCAGTTCTTC. Translated, it gives CASSLYGTGGNEQFF.

Turning to this clonotype: A read error may explain this, as a much larger clone is one base away. The chain uses TRBV12-3 or TRBV12-4 and TRBJ2-2, with TRBD1 identical over 9 bases. The CDR3 has 15 residues. With V trimmed by 6 bases and J by 1 base, 3 bases remained unmatched. DNA for the CDR3: TGTGCCAGCAGGCCGGGACAGGGGAACACCGGGGAGCTGTTTTTT. Residues: CASRPGQGNTGELFF.

The chain links TRBV10-3 to TRBJ2-6; a weak D match, TRBD2 (5 bases). The CDR3 consists of 15 residues. The germline CDR1 and CDR2 sequences are ENHRY and SYGVKD. Trimming stripped 4 bases from V and 0 bases from J, with 7 bases between. CDR3 DNA sequence: TGTGCCATCAGTGGGGAGTCCTCTGGGGCCAACGTCCTGACTTTC. Its translation is CAISGESSGANVLTF.

This clonotype came up many times. V usage is TRBV19 and J usage is TRBJ1-5; D is possibly TRBD1 (6 bases). V was trimmed by 11 bases and J by 6 bases, leaving 17 bases between them. The CDR3 extends over 13 amino acids. Germline V lookup: CDR1 LNHDA, CDR2 SQIVND (reference sequence). CDR3 coding DNA: TGTGCCGTTAGTGGGGGGCGCGGTCAGCCCCAGCATTTT. Protein sequence: CAVSGGRGQPQHF.

This clonotype was detected many times. V and J are TRBV5-6 and TRBJ1-2; no clear D gene. V lost 4 bases and J 3 bases, leaving 13 bases between the germline ends. CDR1 and CDR2 (germline): SGHDT, YYEEEE. The length of the CDR3 is 14 residues. DNA for the CDR3: TGTGCCAGCAGCCCGGGTGAAAATGACTATGGCTACACCTTC. Its protein is CASSPGENDYGYTF.

The chain is built from TRBV7-9 and TRBJ2-7; D is unclear. V was clipped by 4 bases and J by 3 bases, with 10 bases between them. CDR3 size: 13 residues. Germline assignment: CDR1 SEHNR and CDR2 FQNEAQ (reference sequence). CDR3 coding DNA: TGTGCCAGCAGCTCCGACACCGGCTACGAGCAGTACTTC. It yields the protein CASSSDTGYEQYF.

This clonotype was recorded many times. The rearrangement joins TRBV7-9 to TRBJ1-1; D is ambiguous. Germline V CDR1 and CDR2: SEHNR, FQNEAQ (reference sequence). The CDR3 has 13 residues. Trimming pared 5 bases from V and 1 base from J, leaving 8 bases between. The CDR3 nucleotides read TGTGCCAGCAGCCAGAGTAGGAACACTGAAGCTTTCTTT. Translating gives CASSQSRNTEAFF.

The sample holds one count of this clonotype. This chain uses TRBV2 with TRBJ1-1; D may be TRBD1 (5 bases). The CDR3 runs to 14 residues. Trimming pared 4 bases from V and 8 bases from J, leaving 17 bases between. Looked up from germline, CDR1 is SNHLY and CDR2 is FYNNEI. CDR3 nucleotides: TGTGCCAGCAGTGCCTCCGGGACGCTCCCCGAAGCTTTCTTT. Amino acids: CASSASGTLPEAFF.

This clonotype was detected ten times or more. The chain employs TRBV3-1 and TRBJ2-5; TRBD2 matches at 8 bases. The trim removed 0 bases at V and 5 bases at J, leaving 8 bases unmatched. In germline, CDR1 is LGHDT, CDR2 YNNKEL (reference sequence). This CDR3 has 16 amino acids. The CDR3 bases are TGTGCCAGCAGCCAAGATCCCGGGGGGGCCGGGGAGACCCAGTACTTC. Encoded protein: CASSQDPGGAGETQYF.

CDR3: CSVPPGQGTHEQFF. As DNA, the CDR3 is TGCAGCGTCCCGCCCGGACAGGGGACCCATGAGCAGTTCTTC. This chain uses TRBV29-1 with TRBJ2-1; TRBD1 aligns across 9 bases. CDR3 length equals 14 residues. Germline lookup yields CDR1 SQVTM and CDR2 ANQGSEA. V trimming: 6 bases; J trimming: 8 bases; junction bases outside the gene matches: 11.